A single sample gave rise to the 14 T cell receptor beta chains below, sequenced in a study of T-cell memory formation after mild COVID-19. TCRdb ran MiXCR on the 5' RACE reads and lists one entry per CDR3 protein. Here the sample spans around 220,000 distinct CDR3 sequences, about 16% being singletons. The sample was PBMCs or a T cell subset sorted from them (not recorded which). These receptors came from a man between 18 and 29 years old who had mild COVID-19 (a few samples of this study predate the infection). Cell type and time point are not known.

This clonotype was counted ten times or more. The chain couples TRBV11-3 to TRBJ2-7, with 7 nucleotides matching TRBD1. Germline lookup yields CDR1 SGHNT and CDR2 YENEEA. This CDR3 contains 13 residues. This chain's CDR3 is CASSLDRDYEQYV. CDR3 sequence (DNA): TGTGCCAGCAGCCTAGACAGGGACTACGAGCAGTACGTC.

At least ten counts were recorded for this clonotype. The chain carries TRBV7-2 and TRBJ1-2, with TRBD1 matching over 9 bases. V shed 4 bases, J shed 0 bases, and the junction held 9 bases outside the gene matches. The CDR3 sequence is 17 residues long. Per germline, CDR1 SGHTA and CDR2 FQGNSA. CDR3 coding DNA: TGTGCCAGCAGCTCCCGACAGGGGGTAGGGTCTAACTATGGCTACACCTTC. It translates to CASSSRQGVGSNYGYTF. Supplemented by reference TRBV7-2 and TRBJ1-2, the full variable domain reads GAGVSQSPSNKVTEKGKDVELRCDPISGHTALYWYRQSLGQGLEFLIYFQGNSAPDKSGLPSDRFSAERTGGSVSTLTIQRTQQEDSAVYLCASSSRQGVGSNYGYTFGSGTRLTVV.

This clonotype was detected a few times. V is TRBV19 and J is TRBJ1-2, with D perhaps TRBD1 (5 bases). The V and J ends lost 4 bases and 0 bases respectively, with 18 bases between them. Looked up from germline, CDR1 is LNHDA and CDR2 is SQIVND (reference sequence). The CDR3 consists of 17 residues. The CDR3 is CASSSQGFPPSNYGYTF. Here the CDR3 DNA reads TGTGCCAGTAGTAGTCAGGGTTTCCCACCCTCTAACTATGGCTACACCTTC.

The chain links TRBV25-1 to TRBJ2-3; D is unresolved. The CDR3 extends over 13 amino acids. The V end lost 4 bases, the J end lost 3 bases, and 8 bases lay between the germline ends. Germline V CDR1 and CDR2: MGHDK, SYGVNS. The CDR3 sequence: CASSGTATDTQYF. For the CDR3, the DNA is TGTGCCAGCAGTGGAACAGCTACAGATACGCAGTATTTT. Supplemented by reference TRBV25-1 and TRBJ2-3, the full variable domain reads EADIYQTPRYLVIGTGKKITLECSQTMGHDKMYWYQQDPGMELHLIHYSYGVNSTEKGDLSSESTVSRIRTEHFPLTLESARPSHTSQYLCASSGTATDTQYFGPGTRLTVL.

At least ten counts were recorded for this clonotype. The genes are TRBV5-1 and TRBJ2-2; D is perhaps TRBD1 (5 bases). The CDR3 is made up of 16 amino acids. V was trimmed by 1 base and J by 2 bases, leaving 12 bases between them. CDR1 SGHRS and CDR2 YFSETQ come from the germline V gene. The CDR3 is CASSLLDSDNTGELFF. The CDR3 nucleotides are TGCGCCAGCAGCTTGCTCGACAGTGATAACACCGGGGAGCTGTTTTTT.

This clonotype was counted only a few times. The V gene is TRBV5-1, the J gene TRBJ1-4; 7 nucleotides agree with TRBD1. V gave up 4 bases and J gave up 0 bases; unmatched junction bases: 3. Germline V gene data show CDR1 as SGHRS and CDR2 as YFSETQ. The CDR3 loop spans 15 amino acids. CDR3 bases: TGCGCCAGCAGCCGGGGGACAGCAACTAATGAAAAACTGTTTTTT. Residues: CASSRGTATNEKLFF.

The chain links TRBV24-1 to TRBJ2-1, with TRBD2 matching 10 bases. The CDR3 is made up of 14 amino acids. V dropped 11 bases and J dropped 9; count of bases not matched to a gene: 12. Germline V gives CDR1 KGHDR, CDR2 SFDVKD. This CDR3 reads CAIESGGALREQFF. The CDR3 DNA reads as TGTGCCATCGAAAGCGGGGGGGCCCTTCGTGAGCAGTTCTTC.

This clonotype has more than one count but fewer than ten. This chain joins TRBV12-5 and TRBJ2-4; D gene unclear. Trimming removed 6 bases from V and 0 bases from J, with 3 bases in between. Germline CDR1 and CDR2: LGHNT and FRNRAP. The CDR3 consists of 12 residues. CDR3 coding DNA: TGTGCTAGTGGGACAGCCAAAAACATTCAGTACTTC. Translated: CASGTAKNIQYF.

This chain connects TRBV3-1 to TRBJ2-7; no firm D call. Germline CDR1 and CDR2: LGHDT and YNNKEL (reference sequence). The CDR3 loop spans 14 amino acids. V was trimmed by 6 bases and J by 0 bases, leaving 12 bases between them. The CDR3 nucleotides read TGTGCCAGCAGAATGAGCCCGGACTCCTACGAGCAGTACGTC. Its translation: CASRMSPDSYEQYV.

This clonotype was seen many times. The rearrangement links TRBV4-2 to TRBJ1-5; weak D call: TRBD1 (5 bases). The germline V and J ends were trimmed by 3 bases and 0 bases, with 6 bases remaining between them. The CDR3 length is 14 residues. Germline CDR1 LGHNA, CDR2 YNFKEQ. The CDR3 is CASSHRDSNQPQHF. CDR3 DNA sequence: TGTGCCAGCAGCCACAGGGATAGCAATCAGCCCCAGCATTTT.

The chain couples TRBV3-1 to TRBJ2-7; no clear D. Germline V gene data show CDR1 as LGHDT and CDR2 as YNNKEL (reference sequence). The CDR3 has 14 residues. V lost 1 base to trimming and J lost 4 bases, with 11 bases between them. Here the CDR3 reads CASSQGRRNYEQYV. The CDR3 DNA follows: TGTGCCAGCAGCCAAGGCCGACGGAATTACGAGCAGTACGTC.

The chain couples TRBV6-5 to TRBJ2-2; tentatively, D is TRBD1 or TRBD2 (6 bases each). Germline assignment: CDR1 MNHEY and CDR2 SVGAGI. CDR3 size: 15 residues. V was pared by 2 bases and J by 0 bases, with 7 bases between. CDR3 sequence (DNA): TGTGCCAGCAGTTACCGGGGGCCGAACACCGGGGAGCTGTTTTTT. As protein: CASSYRGPNTGELFF.

This clonotype was observed a few times. As DNA, the CDR3 is TGCGCCAGCAGCTTGGGTACAGGGGTGGCCTACGAGCAGTACTTC. Its translation: CASSLGTGVAYEQYF. V and J are TRBV5-1 and TRBJ2-7; 7 bases fit TRBD1. The CDR3 spans 15 residues. With V trimmed by 0 bases and J by 2 bases, 5 bases remained unmatched. Germline CDR1 reads SGHRS; CDR2 reads YFSETQ.

This clonotype was seen only a few times. The genes are TRBV10-3 and TRBJ2-5; D perhaps matches TRBD1 (6 bases). The CDR3 loop spans 12 amino acids. Germline CDR1 and CDR2: ENHRY and SYGVKD. V lost 6 bases, J lost 2 bases, and 7 bases lay in between. CDR3 nucleotide sequence: TGTGCCATCAGACAGGGTCAAGAGACCCAGTACTTC. Protein product: CAIRQGQETQYF.